The source of this T cell receptor beta chain is a study of CD8+CD57+ T cells in acquired aplastic anemia (dated by TCRdb to between 2018 and 2020). Regarding the research as a whole: DNA extracted from sorted CD4+ and CD8+ cells had a mean of about 3.3 ug, with a range of roughly 0.2 to 30 ug. A CD8+CD57+ expansion meant a frequency higher than the mean frequency seen in healthy subjects.

Patients chosen for sequencing had shown expansion of CD8+CD57+ cells by flow cytometry. Severe acquired aplastic anemia was diagnosed in all patients according to International Study of Aplastic Anemia and Agranulocytosis and Camitta criteria. Patients had received no therapy at the time of blood sampling. In this study, sorted CD4+ and CD8+ T cells from the blood of healthy subjects and of severe aplastic anemia patients had their TCR repertoires deep-sequenced. Patients were enrolled under clinicaltrials.gov protocols 00001620, 01623167, 00001397, 00071045, 00081523 and 00961064 in the USA. Ficoll-Paque density gradient centrifugation was used to isolate peripheral blood mononuclear cells. Before DNA extraction, CD4+ and CD8+ T cells were sorted by FACS or by magnetic beads. This clonotype occurred many times. Its target antigen remains unknown. One base away there is no much larger clone; base qualities are not given.

Here is what the overall study found, with its caveats: Patients and healthy controls showed no significant difference in CD8+ Simpson's diversity (P=0.060). Around 31 CD8+ CDR3 sequences were shared between patients and controls but appeared highly expressed in patients and within their immunodominant clones.

Between the V and J ends, shortened by 6 bases and 2 bases respectively, the junction contains 11 bases. The germline V gene supplies CDR1 KGHSH and CDR2 LQKENI. The CDR3 contains 13 residues, cysteine and phenylalanine counted. Only the CDR3 portion is preserved as DNA: 39 bases, with reading frame beginning at the first base. Genomic DNA served as template for TCR beta VDJ combination and CDR3 sequence profiling. An Illumina HiSeq 2000 was used for TCR repertoire sequencing. As for how the authors treated the data: TRBV/TRBJ rearrangement plots, CDR3 size and DJ length profiles, and Simpson's diversity index were used to assess repertoires. The immunodominant clone was defined as the most abundant DNA sequence in deep sequencing data. CDR3 amino acid sequences were screened for sharing across subjects and were compared with published repertoires and the VDJdb database. Using fastp at Q25 and MiXCR, TCRdb reprocessed the public reads and kept productive beta chains. CDR3 protein sequences are deduplicated, and each keeps its most common genes and DNA. TCRdb, not the authors, supplied the V and J calls. Counted in this sample were hundreds of thousands of distinct CDR3 sequences; under 65% of them appeared once. Of the sample, 1% to 1.5% is held by the ten largest clones.

Sequenced input: sorted CD4+, CD8+, or CD8+CD57+ T cells (not recorded which) from PBMCs. The sequence was collected from a human donor with aplastic anemia. This receptor chain uses TRBV18 and TRBJ2-7; the D gene is perhaps TRBD2, on 5 matching bases. The sequence in DNA is TGTGCCAGCTCCTGGGAGCGGACCTACGAGCAGTACTTC. It is translated as CASSWERTYEQYF. With the portions outside the CDR3 filled from the reference TRBV18 and TRBJ2-7 genes, the complete variable region becomes NAGVMQNPRHLVRRRGQEARLRCSPMKGHSHVYWYRQLPEEGLKFMVYLQKENIIDESGMPKERFSAEFPKEGPSILRIQQVVRGDSAAYFCASSWERTYEQYFGPGTRLTVT.